This TCR beta chain was observed in a study of blood T cell repertoires in COVID-19 (TCRdb year 2020). General notes on the study: Samples from collaborators originated in the United States, Italy and Spain and spanned both the acute and convalescent phases of COVID-19. Samples were obtained from the ongoing ImmuneRACE study (first 160 participants) and from over 1,000 subjects provided by 6 global collaborators. The material from the prospective study consisted of cDNA or gDNA derived from T cells, B-cell-depleted T cells, or PBMCs. The dataset comprised deeply sampled blood TCRbeta repertoires from subjects exposed to, actively infected with, or recovered from COVID-19. HLA class I and class II types, where available, came from metadata supplied by the sample provider rather than from assay-based typing. A freely available public database, intended as a resource for researchers studying the immune response to SARS-CoV-2, is where the repertoires were released. Sample metadata almost always included a de-identified subject ID, COVID-19 status, age in years and sex. What the authors observed across the whole study: The amount of clinical and demographic metadata varied by source and participant and was provided uncurated.

In regard to this clone: The antigen it binds to is not known. There are no base qualities to consult, and no much larger clone falls within one base.

Sequences MDHEN (CDR1) and SYDVKM (CDR2) are obtained from the germline V gene. The CDR3, cysteine through phenylalanine, is 13 amino acids long. Only the CDR3 region is kept as DNA, spanning 39 bases read in frame from base 1. Relative to germline, V is 6 bases shorter and J is 4 bases shorter, with 13 bases between their ends. The immunoSEQ Assay, a bias-controlled multiplex PCR, was used to amplify TCRbeta CDR3 regions from genomic DNA. The authors' analysis ran thus. Nucleated cell counts per sample were estimated from amplification of reference gene primers within the assay. To quantify the absolute abundance of each unique TCRbeta CDR3 rearrangement, sequence reads were collapsed and filtered. For each sample, productive Simpson clonality was calculated by taking the square root of Simpson's diversity index across productive rearrangements. Here the immuneACCESS table is served through TCRdb, limited to in-frame sequences with V and J called. Missing clones are a known gap in these copies; in checked studies unresolved V genes cover under half, and the rest lacks a known reason. The DNA gave D and trimming, while V, J and clone size come from that table. A total of about 140,000 clones appear in this sample, approximately 88% of them only once. The ten largest make up over 4.5% of the sample.

The collaborating institutions used their own protocols to collect whole blood in K2EDTA tubes. For TCRbeta analysis, collaborators shipped samples as frozen whole blood, isolated PBMCs, or DNA extracted from either of those sample types. The V and J genes are TRBV28 and TRBJ2-7; TRBD2 might be the D gene, on 5 matching bases. The origin of this receptor is a human donor in a cohort sampled during active COVID-19. The sample consisted of peripheral blood. The DNA sequence is given as TGTGCCAGCAGACGAACCCTAGCTTACGAGCAGTACTTC. Translated, this is CASRRTLAYEQYF.